The clone carrying this T cell receptor (beta chain) turned up a few times. The data were obtained in a study of blood T cell repertoires in COVID-19. Data came from immunoSEQ multiplex PCR; TCRdb stores just in-frame clones and leaves some out. The sample has about 97,000 clones; about 85% are singletons. Sequencing was done on a sample of peripheral blood. The receptor was isolated from a woman between 70 and 85 years old with active or convalescent COVID-19.

CDR3 residues: CASSPVTGGSIYEQYF. The CDR3 bases are TGTGCCAGCTCACCAGTGACTGGCGGGAGTATCTACGAGCAGTACTTC. The chain joins TRBV18 to TRBJ2-7; 7 bases map to TRBD2. Germline V CDR1 and CDR2: KGHSH, LQKENI. After removal of 2 bases from V and 3 bases from J, the junction contained 10 bases not matched to a gene. The CDR3 totals 16 residues.